One and the same sample provided the 3 T cell receptor beta chains below, sequenced in a study of blood T cells in healthy people across ages. The second PCR ran roughly 7 to 12 cycles with a sample-barcoded 5' primer and J-beta primers. MiXCR was run by TCRdb on the 5' RACE reads, yielding one entry per CDR3 protein. The data contain 1.5 million to 2 million distinct CDR3 sequences, just under 50% of them singletons. The sequenced material came from blood. All receptors come from a woman aged 40 to 49 in good health.

The chain employs TRBV20-1 and TRBJ2-1; unclear D gene. Germline CDR1 reads DFQATT; CDR2 reads SNEGSKA (reference sequence). Trimming removed 0 bases from V and 4 bases from J, with 13 bases in between. This CDR3 is 15 amino acids long. The CDR3 sequence: CSARDRITTYNEQFF. For the CDR3, the DNA is TGCAGTGCTAGAGATCGGATTACTACGTACAATGAGCAGTTCTTC.

This clonotype was found a few times. CDR3 sequence reads: CASSSPYRDRVYEQYF. The CDR3, as DNA: TGTGCCAGCAGTTCCCCTTACCGGGACAGGGTGTACGAGCAGTACTTC. The genes are TRBV27 and TRBJ2-4; TRBD1 matches 9 bases. Near its end, the DNA agrees better with TRBJ2-7, so the J call may be wrong. CDR3 length: 16 residues. CDR1 is MNHEY, CDR2 SMNVEV, per germline (reference sequence).

This clonotype was recorded only once. A read error may produce the germline difference seen at one junction end. This chain joins TRBV9 and TRBJ1-2; the match to TRBD1 covers 9 bases. In germline, CDR1 is SGDLS, CDR2 YYNGEE. The CDR3 spans 14 residues. CDR3 in DNA: TGTGCCAACAGCTCCTGGACAGGGGACTATGGCTACACCTTC. Translating gives CANSSWTGDYGYTF.